Given below is one T cell receptor (beta chain) in context. Other DNA sequences of this sample code for an identical CDR3. These data belong to a study of blood T cell repertoires in COVID-19. Germline CDR1 and CDR2: GTSNPN and SVGIG (reference sequence). Trimming took 2 bases from V and 2 from J, leaving 3 bases between them. This CDR3 is 11 amino acids long. Measured with immunoSEQ multiplex PCR; TCRdb has only the in-frame clones, and not every one. The table shows some 390,000 clones, with approximately 92% occurring only once. The chain combines TRBV30 with TRBJ2-5, with D hard to call. The sample consisted of PBMCs or T cells enriched from blood (not recorded which). The sequence was collected from a man aged 30 to 39 who had recovered from COVID-19. CDR3 sequence reads: CAWSSQETQYF. The CDR3, as DNA: TGTGCCTGGAGTTCGCAAGAGACCCAGTACTTC.